The 25 T cell receptor beta chains reported below all come from one sample, sequenced in a study of cytomegalovirus exposure and HLA in healthy donors. PCR primers comprised 60 Vbeta and 13 Jbeta primers. Method: immunoSEQ multiplex PCR; TCRdb's copy keeps in-frame clones and lacks some. The sample lists roughly 130,000 clones, around 9% occurring once. Material for sequencing was PBMCs. These receptors were obtained from a man aged 35-49 years in good health and CMV-seronegative.

This clone has just a few counts. The rearrangement joins TRBV30 to TRBJ2-5; TRBD1 matches 7 bases. Trimming removed 8 bases from V and 0 bases from J; junction bases left unmatched: 6. CDR1 and CDR2 from the germline V gene are GTSNPN and SVGIG (reference sequence). The CDR3 sequence is 13 residues long. This chain's CDR3 is CALGGAYQETQYF. The CDR3 region has the DNA TGTGCCCTAGGGGGCGCGTACCAAGAGACCCAGTACTTC.

This clone was detected a few times. The chain recombines TRBV7-6 with TRBJ2-5; 7 nucleotides align to TRBD1. Germline assignment: CDR1 SGHVS and CDR2 FNYEAQ. The length of the CDR3 is 15 residues. Trimming cost V 5 bases and J 6 bases; bases outside gene matches: 12. CDR3 loop: CASSQELNRGQTQYF. The CDR3 DNA follows: TGTGCCAGCAGCCAAGAATTAAACAGGGGTCAGACCCAGTACTTC.

This clone was found a few times. The CDR3, as DNA: TGTGCCAGCAGCGTTACCCCCACAAGAGAGGGTACCACAGATACGCAGTATTTT. This translates into CASSVTPTREGTTDTQYF. This chain links TRBV9 with TRBJ2-3; D is perhaps TRBD2 (5 bases). The CDR3 length is 18 residues. The ends were cut back, 2 bases at V and 2 bases at J, with 21 bases in the middle. Germline V lookup: CDR1 SGDLS, CDR2 YYNGEE. Full variable domain (outside the CDR3, taken from reference TRBV9 and TRBJ2-3): DSGVTQTPKHLITATGQRVTLRCSPRSGDLSVYWYQQSLDQGLQFLIQYYNGEERAKGNILERFSAQQFPDLHSELNLSSLELGDSALYFCASSVTPTREGTTDTQYFGPGTRLTVL.

This sequence joins TRBV11-3 and TRBJ1-1; D is unresolved. Germline V CDR1 and CDR2: SGHNT, YENEEA. The CDR3 extends over 13 amino acids. Trimming shortened V by 0 bases and J by 7 bases, and 9 bases separated the two germline ends. The CDR3 DNA is TGTGCCAGCAGCTTAGATCCGAGGAGTGAAGCTTTCTTT. This encodes CASSLDPRSEAFF. Together with reference TRBV11-3 and TRBJ1-1, the CDR3 gives the full variable domain: EAGVVQSPRYKIIEKKQPVAFWCNPISGHNTLYWYLQNLGQGPELLIRYENEEAVDDSQLPKDRFSAERLKGVDSTLKIQPAELGDSAVYLCASSLDPRSEAFFGQGTRLTVV.

The chain uses TRBV6-5 and TRBJ1-1, with TRBD1 as a possible D gene (5 bases). The germline CDR1 and CDR2 sequences are MNHEY and SVGAGI. The germline V and J ends were trimmed by 2 bases and 2 bases, with 12 bases remaining between them. The CDR3 length is 15 residues. Here the CDR3 reads CASSYRTGGNTEAFF. In nucleotides, the CDR3 is TGTGCCAGCAGTTACAGGACCGGGGGAAACACTGAAGCTTTCTTT.

The rearrangement joins TRBV19 to TRBJ2-5; 13 nucleotides agree with TRBD2. CDR3 length: 16 residues. V lost 5 bases, J lost 6 bases, and 9 bases stayed unmatched. Germline loops: CDR1 LNHDA, CDR2 SQIVND (reference sequence). The CDR3 nucleotides are TGTGCCAGTAGTGCCAGGACTAGCGGGGGTTCAAAGACCCAGTACTTC. Protein sequence: CASSARTSGGSKTQYF. Drawing the rest from reference TRBV19 and TRBJ2-5, the complete variable domain is DGGITQSPKYLFRKEGQNVTLSCEQNLNHDAMYWYRQDPGQGLRLIYYSQIVNDFQKGDIAEGYSVSREKKESFPLTVTSAQKNPTAFYLCASSARTSGGSKTQYFGPGTRLLVL.

This clone has more than one count but fewer than ten. The J gene is TRBJ2-2, the V gene TRBV5-1, with D perhaps TRBD1 (6 bases). V was trimmed by 5 bases and J by 0 bases, leaving 11 bases between them. The germline CDR1 and CDR2 sequences are SGHRS and YFSETQ. The CDR3 runs to 15 residues. In DNA form, the CDR3 reads TGCGCCAGCAGAACCGGGACACCGAACACCGGGGAGCTGTTTTTT. It codes for CASRTGTPNTGELFF.

The chain links TRBV7-2 to TRBJ2-3; TRBD2 matches at 8 bases. Looked up from germline, CDR1 is SGHTA and CDR2 is FQGNSA. Trimming cost V 5 bases and J 3 bases; bases outside gene matches: 16. The CDR3 spans 18 residues. CDR3 sequence reads: CASSREGGGLGGTDTQYF. The CDR3 region has the DNA TGTGCCAGCAGCCGGGAGGGCGGGGGGTTAGGTGGGACAGATACGCAGTATTTT.

This clone has only a few counts. The V call is TRBV27, the J call TRBJ2-7; 12 bases map to TRBD1. Germline-derived CDR1 and CDR2 are MNHEY and SMNVEV (reference sequence). CDR3 length: 14 amino acids. V lost 5 bases, J lost 4 bases, and 3 bases stayed unmatched. Here the CDR3 reads CASSAGQGAYEQYF. The CDR3 DNA reads as TGTGCCAGCAGTGCGGGACAGGGGGCATACGAGCAGTACTTC.

The chain recombines TRBV28 with TRBJ1-5; no firm D call. The germline CDR1 and CDR2 sequences are MDHEN and SYDVKM. CDR3 size: 12 residues. Between the trimmed V and J ends, which lost 8 bases and 7 bases, there was a span of 12 bases. The CDR3 region is CASGLLGQPQHF. CDR3 DNA sequence: TGTGCCAGCGGACTTTTAGGGCAGCCCCAGCATTTT.

This clone was detected only a few times. V and J are TRBV4-1 and TRBJ2-7; TRBD2 aligns across 7 bases. The CDR3 loop spans 17 amino acids. V trimming: 0 bases; J trimming: 0 bases; junction bases outside the gene matches: 8. CDR1 and CDR2 from the germline V gene are MGHRA and YSYEKL. In nucleotides, the CDR3 is TGCGCCAGCAGCCAAGATAGTCTAGCGGCCGACTCCTACGAGCAGTACTTC. This translates into CASSQDSLAADSYEQYF.

This clone was detected a few times. The rearrangement links TRBV5-1 to TRBJ1-1, with D perhaps matching TRBD1 (6 bases). The CDR3 has 14 amino acids. With 4 bases removed from V and 1 base from J, the gap between germline ends came to 11 bases. In germline, CDR1 is SGHRS, CDR2 YFSETQ. This CDR3 is CASSRTVQNTEAFF. The CDR3 DNA sequence: TGCGCCAGCAGCAGGACAGTTCAGAACACTGAAGCTTTCTTT.

The chain uses TRBV5-1 and TRBJ2-3; a weak D match, TRBD2 (6 bases). The CDR3 has 13 residues. Trimming took 1 base from V and 5 from J, leaving 8 bases between them. The germline CDR1 and CDR2 sequences are SGHRS and YFSETQ. CDR3 sequence reads: CASSLPGGDTQYF. In nucleotides, the CDR3 is TGCGCCAGCAGCTTGCCCGGGGGAGATACGCAGTATTTT.

V and J are TRBV27 and TRBJ1-6; 7 bases match TRBD1. This CDR3 is 16 amino acids long. Germline V lookup: CDR1 MNHEY, CDR2 SMNVEV (reference sequence). V trimming: 5 bases; J trimming: 6 bases; junction bases outside the gene matches: 10. The CDR3 is CASSDPSGQLNSPLHF. CDR3 nucleotides: TGTGCCAGCAGTGATCCCTCGGGACAGCTTAATTCACCCCTCCACTTT.

The V gene is TRBV10-3, the J gene TRBJ2-3, with TRBD2 identical over 8 bases. CDR3 length equals 16 residues. Germline V lookup: CDR1 ENHRY, CDR2 SYGVKD. V dropped 5 bases and J dropped 0; count of bases not matched to a gene: 7. CDR3 bases: TGTGCCATCAGTCTTAACGGGGGGGTGAGCACAGATACGCAGTATTTT. It codes for CAISLNGGVSTDTQYF.

The CDR3, as DNA: TGCAGCGTTGCCCTCCGGGACCAGGGAGGAAACATTCAGTACTTC. This sequence encodes CSVALRDQGGNIQYF. The chain employs TRBV29-1 and TRBJ2-4; D is perhaps TRBD2 (6 bases). V lost 4 bases and J 6 bases, leaving 19 bases between the germline ends. Germline V gene lookup returns CDR1 SQVTM and CDR2 ANQGSEA. CDR3 length equals 15 residues.

In this sample, this clone turned up a few times. CDR3 nucleotide sequence: TGCAGCGTCTCGGACAGGGCCGGCTATGGCTACACCTTC. It codes for CSVSDRAGYGYTF. The chain combines TRBV29-1 with TRBJ1-2; the match to TRBD1 covers 8 bases. CDR1 and CDR2 from the germline V gene are SQVTM and ANQGSEA. The length of the CDR3 is 13 residues. Trimming took 6 bases from V and 4 from J; bases not matched to a gene: 7.

The V call is TRBV21-1, the J call TRBJ1-1; the D call in the table, TRBD1, was not verified against the DNA. TRBV21-1 is a pseudogene locus. This CDR3 region has 16 residues. CDR3 loop: CASSKSIKNMNTEAFF. Written as DNA, the CDR3 is TGTGCCAGCAGCAAATCGATCAAAAACATGAACACTGAAGCTTTCTTT.

This clone has more than one count but fewer than ten. The rearrangement joins TRBV28 to TRBJ2-2; 9 bases match TRBD2. The CDR3 covers 15 residues. CDR1 and CDR2 from the germline V gene are MDHEN and SYDVKM. The V segment lost 7 bases and the J segment 1 base; nucleotides outside the gene matches: 4. The CDR3 protein is CASKLAGRNTGELFF. The DNA of the CDR3 is TGTGCCAGCAAGCTAGCGGGGAGGAACACCGGGGAGCTGTTTTTT.

This clone was detected only a few times. The genes are TRBV30 and TRBJ2-7; TRBD1 is a possible D gene (6 bases). Trimming removed 0 bases at V and 7 bases at J, with 10 bases between. This CDR3 is 12 amino acids long. Germline assignment: CDR1 GTSNPN and CDR2 SVGIG (reference sequence). The CDR3 coding sequence is TGTGCCTGGAGTGTAGGGGGTTGGGAGCAGTACTTC. It translates to CAWSVGGWEQYF.

This chain links TRBV2 with TRBJ2-2; 8 bases are a match to TRBD2. Germline V lookup: CDR1 SNHLY, CDR2 FYNNEI. The trim removed 8 bases at V and 3 bases at J, leaving 11 bases unmatched. The CDR3 loop spans 16 amino acids. Here the CDR3 DNA reads TGTGCCAGCCGACGAAGAAGGCGGGGGGACACCGGGGAGCTGTTTTTT. The encoded protein is CASRRRRRGDTGELFF.

The V gene is TRBV7-6, the J gene TRBJ2-1; possible D gene TRBD2, 5 bases. Per the germline V gene, CDR1 is SGHVS and CDR2 is FNYEAQ. CDR3 length: 13 residues. Trimming took off 5 bases at V and 4 bases at J, with 9 bases between the two ends. Here the CDR3 reads CASSRESYNEQFF. The CDR3 DNA sequence: TGTGCCAGCAGCCGGGAAAGTTACAATGAGCAGTTCTTC.

This clone was counted between two and nine times. V is TRBV29-1 and J is TRBJ1-3; possibly TRBD1 for D (6 bases). CDR1 and CDR2 from the germline V gene are SQVTM and ANQGSEA. Trimming stripped 5 bases from V and 7 bases from J, with 12 bases between. The length of the CDR3 is 12 residues. The DNA for the CDR3 is TGCAGCGTTTTGACAGGTCTGAACACCATATATTTT. Residues: CSVLTGLNTIYF.

This clone was seen a handful of times. The chain combines TRBV9 with TRBJ1-2; 7 bases map to TRBD1. CDR1 SGDLS and CDR2 YYNGEE come from the germline V gene. The CDR3 is made up of 15 amino acids. Germline trimming cut 3 bases from V and 6 bases from J; bases unmatched to any gene: 11. DNA of the CDR3: TGTGCCAGCAGCGCTTTACAGGGGAGTGGTGATGGCTACACCTTC. Residues: CASSALQGSGDGYTF.

This chain uses TRBV5-1 with TRBJ2-3; TRBD2 matches at 8 bases. The CDR3 runs 16 residues. The germline gives CDR1 SGHRS, CDR2 YFSETQ. Trimming at V came to 0 bases and at J to 6 bases, leaving 9 bases not matched to a gene. In DNA, the CDR3 is TGCGCCAGCAGCTTGGTTGGGACGGGGGGGCCGGATACGCAGTATTTT. Its translation is CASSLVGTGGPDTQYF.